This T cell receptor (beta chain) was identified during a study of CD8 T cells in Susac syndrome. This CDR3 is built from 15 residues. Germline lookup yields CDR1 SGHRS and CDR2 YFSETQ. Trimming removed 5 bases from V and 6 bases from J, with 20 bases in between. Reverse transcription of roughly 0.5 to 1 ug RNA was carried out with random hexamers. Coverage of TCR beta CDR3 amplification by immunoSEQ multiplex PCR extended to 54 Vbeta and 13 Jbeta. MiXCR, applied by TCRdb to the immunoSEQ multiplex PCR reads, yields one record per CDR3 protein. Of some 180,000 distinct CDR3 sequences listed, approximately 95% are singletons. The authors carried out high-throughput sequencing of TCR beta. They applied it to CD8+ and CD4+ T cells obtained from blood. Healthy donors were controls matched for age and sex.

The source is a human donor in good health. Sequencing was performed on CD4+ T cells from PBMCs. V usage is TRBV5-1 and J usage is TRBJ1-2, with a tentative D call TRBD1 (6 bases). Written as DNA, the CDR3 is TGCGCCAGCAGTCCTGGATCCGGGACAAGACATGGCTACACCTTC. Its protein product is CASSPGSGTRHGYTF.